This is a list of T cell receptor beta chains from one sample in a study of OX40 agonist ivuxolimab in advanced cancers. The protocol was immunoSEQ multiplex PCR, while the TCRdb copy is restricted to in-frame clones and leaves out a portion. Among fewer than 40,000 clones listed, about 74% were seen once. The source was CD4+ or CD8+ T cells sorted from blood, collected in a trial of the OX40 agonist ivuxolimab. The receptors originated from an adult with an advanced solid tumor such as melanoma, head and neck, liver or kidney cancer. The CDR3 runs from the conserved cysteine through the conserved F or W. The order of the fields is J gene, V gene, CDR3 protein.

J gene: TRBJ2-3
V gene: TRBV5-4
CDR3 protein: CASSLRGNEDTQYF

J gene: TRBJ1-3
V gene: TRBV7-9
CDR3 protein: CASSLTGSSGNTIYF

J gene: TRBJ1-4
V gene: TRBV2
CDR3 protein: CASSPDGRGKLFF

J gene: TRBJ1-2
V gene: TRBV18
CDR3 protein: CASSPGALEIYGYTF

J gene: TRBJ2-1
V gene: TRBV28
CDR3 protein: CASSSPSGASYNEQFF

J gene: TRBJ2-3
V gene: TRBV2
CDR3 protein: CASSKMWAPIVDTQYF

J gene: TRBJ1-2
V gene: TRBV28
CDR3 protein: CATENLANYGYTF

J gene: TRBJ1-1
V gene: TRBV30
CDR3 protein: CAWSYKAHEAFF

J gene: TRBJ1-5
V gene: TRBV28
CDR3 protein: CASSREWGSNQPQHF

J gene: TRBJ2-7
V gene: TRBV27
CDR3 protein: CASSETSGSSYEQYF

J gene: TRBJ2-5
V gene: TRBV28
CDR3 protein: CASSRPQETQYF

J gene: TRBJ2-7
V gene: TRBV18
CDR3 protein: CASSPTGQSYYEQYF

J gene: TRBJ2-5
V gene: TRBV19
CDR3 protein: CASSISGVWETQYF

J gene: TRBJ1-2
V gene: TRBV19
CDR3 protein: CASSTGGASYGYTF

J gene: TRBJ2-6
V gene: TRBV27
CDR3 protein: CASSRLSGQLPGANVLTF

J gene: TRBJ2-7
V gene: TRBV11-1
CDR3 protein: CASSSTSGAYEQYF

J gene: TRBJ1-4
V gene: TRBV7-8
CDR3 protein: CASSLGQGNEKLFF